This T cell receptor beta chain was sequenced for a study of cytomegalovirus exposure and HLA in healthy donors. Broader study findings: Available immune exposure information covered CMV serostatus only.

Primers included in the PCR were 60 Vbeta and 13 Jbeta primers. The protocol was immunoSEQ multiplex PCR, while the TCRdb copy is restricted to in-frame clones and leaves out a portion. The table lists more than 95,000 clones, around 78% of them singletons. Comment on this clone: Its antigen is not identified.

V was clipped by 1 base and J by 2 bases, with 11 bases between them. Germline CDR1 SGHRS, CDR2 YFSETQ. The CDR3 spans 15 residues. The sample was PBMCs. This clonotype was obtained from a man aged 40-50 years in good health and CMV-seronegative. The chain employs TRBV5-1 and TRBJ2-3; possibly TRBD1 for D (6 bases). The CDR3 is CASSLKAGVTDTQYF. DNA for the CDR3: TGCGCCAGCAGCTTGAAGGCAGGGGTCACAGATACGCAGTATTTT.